Below, 24 T cell receptor beta chains from the same sample are listed, as sequenced in a study of blood T cell repertoires in COVID-19. The method was immunoSEQ multiplex PCR; TCRdb's version includes in-frame clones alone and lacks a portion of them. The sample consists of around 200,000 clones, more than 75% of them appearing once. Specimen: peripheral blood. These receptors originate from a woman in her 40s with COVID-19, enrolled during active disease.

The V gene is TRBV19, the J gene TRBJ2-7; possibly TRBD2 for D (5 bases). CDR3 length: 16 amino acids. V lost 6 bases, J lost 4 bases, and 22 bases lay in between. Germline values: CDR1 LNHDA, CDR2 SQIVND (reference sequence). Written as DNA, the CDR3 is TGTGCCAGTAGCCTCCTCGGAGGCATGGGTTATTACGAGCAGTACTTC. It translates to CASSLLGGMGYYEQYF.

This chain joins TRBV7-9 and TRBJ1-2; tentatively, D is TRBD1 (6 bases). The germline V gene has CDR1 SEHNR and CDR2 FQNEAQ (reference sequence). Trimming stripped 4 bases from V and 6 bases from J, with 18 bases between. There are 15 residues in the CDR3. The CDR3 loop is CASSSLKNRVDGYTF. The CDR3, as DNA: TGTGCCAGCAGCTCGCTAAAGAACAGGGTAGATGGCTACACCTTC. The entire variable domain, with the rest obtained from reference TRBV7-9 and TRBJ1-2, is as follows: DTGVSQNPRHKITKRGQNVTFRCDPISEHNRLYWYRQTLGQGPEFLTYFQNEAQLEKSRLLSDRFSAERPKGSFSTLEIQRTEQGDSAMYLCASSSLKNRVDGYTFGSGTRLTVV.

The rearrangement uses TRBV5-1 and TRBJ2-7, with 8 bases lining up with TRBD2. Germline V CDR1 and CDR2: SGHRS, YFSETQ. The ends lost 3 bases at V and 7 bases at J; junction bases unmatched: 9. This CDR3 is 14 amino acids long. For the CDR3, the DNA is TGCGCCAGCAGCTACCCCCGGGAGGGAGTGGAGCAGTACTTC. This sequence encodes CASSYPREGVEQYF.

The chain recombines TRBV6-6 with TRBJ1-2; possibly TRBD1 for D (6 bases). Trimming took off 7 bases at V and 7 bases at J, with 13 bases between the two ends. Germline CDR1 is MNHNY and CDR2 is SVGAGI (reference sequence). The CDR3 is made up of 12 amino acids. The CDR3 nucleotides read TGTGCCAGCACGTCCAGAGGGGGTGGCTACACCTTC. Translating gives CASTSRGGGYTF.

This clone has only one observation. The chain uses TRBV19 and TRBJ2-2; 8 bases agree with TRBD2. The CDR3 length is 14 residues. The V gene's germline CDR1 is LNHDA and CDR2 SQIVND (reference sequence). V trimming: 9 bases; J trimming: 0 bases; junction bases outside the gene matches: 3. The CDR3 reads CASIAGTNTGELFF. In DNA form, the CDR3 reads TGTGCCAGCATAGCGGGGACGAACACCGGGGAGCTGTTTTTT.

The V call is TRBV3-1 (or the pseudogene TRBV3-2), the J call TRBJ2-7; TRBD2 matches at 15 bases. Germline CDR1 is LGHDT and CDR2 is YNNKEL (reference sequence). J lost 6 bases, V lost 0 bases, and 6 bases had no gene match. The CDR3 spans 17 residues. The DNA of the CDR3 is TGTGCCAGCAGCCAAGATTGGGGACTAGCGGGAGGAAGCGAGCAGTACTTC. Translated: CASSQDWGLAGGSEQYF.

Here the CDR3 DNA reads TGTGCCAGCTCGGAAACGGGACAGGGGGCCATTTTAGCCAAAAACATTCAGTACTTC. This encodes CASSETGQGAILAKNIQYF. The V call is TRBV18, the J call TRBJ2-4; 12 nucleotides line up with TRBD1. This CDR3 spans 19 amino acids. V lost 6 bases to trimming and J lost 0 bases; unmatched junction nucleotides: 12. CDR1 KGHSH and CDR2 LQKENI come from the germline V gene.

Here the CDR3 DNA reads TGTGCCTGGAGTTTCCCCGACAATGAGCAGTTCTTC. Encoded protein: CAWSFPDNEQFF. The chain joins TRBV30 to TRBJ2-1; D remains unclear. CDR3 length equals 12 residues. Germline CDR1 is GTSNPN and CDR2 is SVGIG (reference sequence). Deletions cut 2 bases from V and 5 bases from J, with 7 bases between. Supplemented by reference TRBV30 and TRBJ2-1, the full variable domain reads SQTIHQWPATLVQPVGSPLSLECTVEGTSNPNLYWYRQAAGRGLQLLFYSVGIGQISSEVPQNLSASRPQDRQFILSSKKLLLSDSGFYLCAWSFPDNEQFFGPGTRLTVL.

This clone was recorded once. The CDR3 here is CASSEGQAGKQFF. CDR3 DNA: TGTGCCAGCAGTGAAGGTCAAGCGGGGAAGCAGTTCTTC. The chain recombines TRBV2 with TRBJ2-1; 7 bases are shared with TRBD2. This CDR3 has 13 amino acids. V was clipped by 1 base and J by 11 bases; unmatched bases: 5. Germline values: CDR1 SNHLY, CDR2 FYNNEI.

This clone was found a few times. The chain couples TRBV9 to TRBJ2-7; 10 nucleotides line up with TRBD1. This CDR3 contains 16 residues. Trimming took 4 bases from V and 3 from J; bases not matched to a gene: 10. Germline V gene lookup returns CDR1 SGDLS and CDR2 YYNGEE. The CDR3 is CASSPWTGGLNYEQYF. For the CDR3, the DNA is TGTGCCAGCAGCCCCTGGACAGGGGGACTCAACTACGAGCAGTACTTC.

J is TRBJ1-4 and V is TRBV27; D is unclear. V gave up 2 bases and J gave up 6 bases, with 13 bases separating them. Germline V gene data show CDR1 as MNHEY and CDR2 as SMNVEV (reference sequence). The CDR3 runs 15 residues. The CDR3 here is CASSLTGSGYEKLFF. The CDR3 DNA follows: TGTGCCAGCAGTTTAACGGGGTCTGGATATGAAAAACTGTTTTTT.

The rearrangement uses TRBV12-3 or TRBV12-4 and TRBJ1-1; no clear D. The CDR3 is 13 amino acids. Between the trimmed V and J ends, which lost 1 base and 11 bases, there was a span of 14 bases. The CDR3 region is CASSLGGGSGAFF. Here the CDR3 DNA reads TGTGCCAGCAGTTTAGGGGGAGGGAGCGGGGCTTTCTTT.

This rearrangement joins TRBV5-8 to TRBJ1-2, with 8 bases aligning to TRBD1. With V trimmed by 5 bases and J by 4 bases, 7 bases remained unmatched. This CDR3 is built from 14 residues. Germline CDR1 is SGHTS and CDR2 is YDEGEE. The CDR3 DNA sequence: TGTGCCAGCAGGCCGACAGGGGTCGGCTATGGCTACACCTTC. This encodes CASRPTGVGYGYTF. Full variable domain (remainder filled in from reference TRBV5-8 and TRBJ1-2): EAGVTQSPTHLIKTRGQQATLRCSPISGHTSVYWYQQALGLGLQFLLWYDEGEERNRGNFPPRFSGRQFPNYSSELNVNALELEDSALYLCASRPTGVGYGYTFGSGTRLTVV.

The rearrangement links TRBV18 to TRBJ2-2; the match to TRBD2 covers 7 bases. Trimming at V came to 5 bases and at J to 2 bases, leaving 8 bases not matched to a gene. There are 16 residues in the CDR3. Germline lookup yields CDR1 KGHSH and CDR2 LQKENI. The CDR3 sequence: CASSIGLAANTGELFF. The CDR3 bases are TGTGCCAGCTCAATCGGCCTAGCGGCTAACACCGGGGAGCTGTTTTTT.

The J gene is TRBJ1-4, the V gene TRBV25-1, with 7 bases aligning to TRBD1. V trimming: 3 bases; J trimming: 6 bases; junction bases outside the gene matches: 7. Germline V CDR1 and CDR2: MGHDK, SYGVNS. The CDR3 is made up of 15 amino acids. The CDR3 DNA is TGTGCCAGCAGTGATATAGGAGGGGGCGATGAAAAACTGTTTTTT. It is translated as CASSDIGGGDEKLFF.

The chain carries TRBV19 and TRBJ1-5; TRBD1 might be the D (6 bases). The CDR3 extends over 14 amino acids. Looked up from germline, CDR1 is LNHDA and CDR2 is SQIVND (reference sequence). Trimming shortened V by 4 bases and J by 5 bases, and 12 bases separated the two germline ends. CDR3 coding DNA: TGTGCCAGTAGTACCGGACAGCAATATCAGCCCCAGCATTTT. Its translation is CASSTGQQYQPQHF.

The chain carries TRBV25-1 and TRBJ2-1; maybe TRBD1 (6 bases). Between the trimmed V and J ends, which lost 5 bases and 10 bases, there was a span of 24 bases. CDR1 and CDR2 (germline): MGHDK, SYGVNS. CDR3 length equals 16 residues. The CDR3 region is CASSSTDGTIRGEQFF. The CDR3 region has the DNA TGTGCCAGCAGTTCGACCGACGGGACAATCAGAGGGGAGCAGTTCTTC.

This rearrangement joins TRBV28 to TRBJ2-5, with 14 bases lining up with TRBD2. Germline lookup yields CDR1 MDHEN and CDR2 SYDVKM. J was trimmed by 5 bases and V by 2 bases; bases with no gene match: 4. CDR3 length equals 16 residues. The DNA of the CDR3 is TGTGCCAGCAGTTTAGGACTAGCGGGAGGCCCGGAGACCCAGTACTTC. It is translated as CASSLGLAGGPETQYF.

The chain joins TRBV6-1 to TRBJ2-5, with TRBD1 as a possible D gene (5 bases). V shed 3 bases and J shed 4 bases, with 9 bases lying between them. CDR3 length: 13 residues. Germline CDR1 and CDR2: MNHNS and SASEGT. For the CDR3, the DNA is TGTGCCAGCAGTGACAGGGATAGAGAGACCCAGTACTTC. This gives the protein CASSDRDRETQYF.

The CDR3 here is CASSLGTGWSTEAFF. DNA for the CDR3: TGTGCCAGCAGCTTGGGGACAGGGTGGAGCACTGAAGCTTTCTTT. This chain uses TRBV5-8 with TRBJ1-1, with TRBD1 matching 8 bases. Germline V gene data show CDR1 as SGHTS and CDR2 as YDEGEE. V dropped 0 bases and J dropped 4; count of bases not matched to a gene: 5. The length of the CDR3 is 15 residues.

This sequence joins TRBV7-9 and TRBJ2-6; TRBD2 matches at 9 bases. Germline V gene data show CDR1 as SEHNR and CDR2 as FQNEAQ (reference sequence). This CDR3 region has 18 residues. The V segment lost 7 bases and the J segment 2 bases; nucleotides outside the gene matches: 12. CDR3 sequence: CASTRGSGRITGANVLTF. CDR3 in DNA: TGTGCCAGCACCAGGGGTAGCGGGAGAATTACTGGGGCCAACGTCCTGACTTTC.

The chain employs TRBV19 and TRBJ2-3; the D gene is possibly TRBD1 (6 bases). The CDR3 sequence is 12 residues long. V was trimmed by 6 bases and J by 3 bases, leaving 7 bases between them. From germline, CDR1 is LNHDA and CDR2 SQIVND (reference sequence). The CDR3 region is CASSDRTDTQYF. The CDR3 DNA follows: TGTGCCAGTAGCGACAGGACAGATACGCAGTATTTT.

The chain couples TRBV5-1 to TRBJ1-2; 8 bases are a match to TRBD1. V lost 1 base and J lost 0; bases outside the gene matches: 8. This CDR3 is 17 amino acids long. CDR1 is SGHRS and CDR2 is YFSETQ in the germline V gene. For the CDR3, the DNA is TGCGCCAGCAGCTTGCTCACCCGGGACAGGACTAACTATGGCTACACCTTC. This sequence encodes CASSLLTRDRTNYGYTF.

The rearrangement joins TRBV11-3 to TRBJ2-2, with D uncertain. Germline values: CDR1 SGHNT, CDR2 YENEEA. V dropped 1 base and J dropped 12 bases, with 9 bases sitting between them. The CDR3 loop spans 12 amino acids. The CDR3 region has the DNA TGTGCCAGCAGCTTAGGAGGTCCACAGCTGTTTTTT. Amino acid sequence: CASSLGGPQLFF.